Each of the 16 T cell receptor beta chains below was sequenced from the same sample in a study of blood T cell repertoires in COVID-19. Only in-frame clones appear in the TCRdb table, and some are missing; sequencing was by immunoSEQ multiplex PCR. The sample shows approximately 210,000 clones, about 90% of them seen only once. The source material was peripheral blood. The source is a man between 18 and 29 years old with active or convalescent COVID-19.

The chain employs TRBV7-8 and TRBJ1-3; 7 positions agree with TRBD1. CDR1 is SGHVS, CDR2 FQNEAQ, per germline. Trimming cost V 0 bases and J 2 bases; bases outside gene matches: 4. The CDR3 covers 16 residues. The CDR3 sequence: CASSLAGQRTGNTIYF. As DNA, the CDR3 is TGTGCCAGCAGCTTAGCGGGACAGCGAACTGGAAACACCATATATTTT. The full variable domain, rest sourced from reference TRBV7-8 and TRBJ1-3, is GAGVSQSPRYKVAKRGQDVALRCDPISGHVSLFWYQQALGQGPEFLTYFQNEAQLDKSGLPSDRFFAERPEGSVSTLKIQRTQQEDSAVYLCASSLAGQRTGNTIYFGEGSWLTVV.

The genes are TRBV10-1 and TRBJ1-2; 7 nucleotides match TRBD1. Germline V gene lookup returns CDR1 WNHNN and CDR2 SYGVQD (reference sequence). V dropped 5 bases and J dropped 4; count of bases not matched to a gene: 4. CDR3 length: 13 amino acids. The CDR3 coding sequence is TGCGCCAGCAGTAGGGACAGCACCTATGGCTACACCTTC. This encodes CASSRDSTYGYTF.

The CDR3 region is CASFQTAASSYEQYF. CDR3 DNA: TGTGCCAGCTTCCAAACCGCTGCTAGCTCCTACGAGCAGTACTTC. This chain joins TRBV18 and TRBJ2-7; D unresolved. CDR1 is KGHSH, CDR2 LQKENI, per germline. This CDR3 contains 15 residues. Trimming left V 7 bases short and J 0 bases short, with 16 bases between.

The V gene is TRBV3-1 (or the pseudogene TRBV3-2), the J gene TRBJ2-3, with a weak D call TRBD2 (5 bases). Trimming pared 4 bases from V and 2 bases from J, leaving 10 bases between. The germline gives CDR1 LGHDT, CDR2 YNNKEL (reference sequence). CDR3 length equals 14 residues. The CDR3 DNA is TGTGCCAGCAGCCTCGGACTGGACACAGATACGCAGTATTTT. Amino acid sequence: CASSLGLDTDTQYF.

This clone was counted once. The genes are TRBV4-2 and TRBJ2-7; TRBD2 agrees at 9 bases. Germline-derived CDR1 and CDR2 are LGHNA and YNFKEQ. Trimming cost V 1 base and J 2 bases; bases outside gene matches: 6. This CDR3 is built from 16 residues. The CDR3 nucleotides are TGTGCCAGCAGCCAAGGGCGTCTAGCGGGAACCTACGAGCAGTACTTC. It encodes CASSQGRLAGTYEQYF.

The rearrangement links TRBV29-1 to TRBJ1-5; 8 bases align to TRBD1. This CDR3 comprises 13 residues. V was pared by 4 bases and J by 7 bases, with 6 bases of the junction left unmatched. Germline V gene lookup returns CDR1 SQVTM and CDR2 ANQGSEA. The CDR3 region has the DNA TGCAGCGTTGTTCAGGGGGCAGGGCAGCCCCAGCATTTT. Its translation is CSVVQGAGQPQHF.

This chain connects TRBV19 to TRBJ1-5, with TRBD1 matching 9 bases. The CDR3 contains 15 residues. V trimming: 3 bases; J trimming: 5 bases; junction bases outside the gene matches: 5. Germline V lookup: CDR1 LNHDA, CDR2 SQIVND (reference sequence). CDR3 nucleotides: TGTGCCAGTAGTATGGACCGGGACAGGGATCAGCCCCAGCATTTT. It encodes CASSMDRDRDQPQHF. Supplemented by reference TRBV19 and TRBJ1-5, the full variable domain reads DGGITQSPKYLFRKEGQNVTLSCEQNLNHDAMYWYRQDPGQGLRLIYYSQIVNDFQKGDIAEGYSVSREKKESFPLTVTSAQKNPTAFYLCASSMDRDRDQPQHFGDGTRLSIL.

This clone came up a few times. For the CDR3, the DNA is TGCGCCAGCAGCCCGATACTCAGGGGTGGCGAGCAGTACTTC. Its protein is CASSPILRGGEQYF. The chain is built from TRBV4-1 and TRBJ2-7, with TRBD1 as a possible D gene (6 bases). The ends were cut back, 4 bases at V and 6 bases at J, with 16 bases in the middle. CDR1 MGHRA and CDR2 YSYEKL come from the germline V gene. CDR3 length equals 14 residues.

The genes are TRBV3-1 (or the pseudogene TRBV3-2) and TRBJ1-6, with no clear D. The ends were cut back, 4 bases at V and 9 bases at J, with 10 bases in the middle. CDR1 and CDR2 (germline): LGHDT, YNNKEL (reference sequence). The length of the CDR3 is 13 residues. As DNA, the CDR3 is TGTGCCAGCAGCCCGGACTGGGGTTCACCCCTCCACTTT. Amino acid sequence: CASSPDWGSPLHF.

CDR3 sequence reads: CASSTAGTGNTEAFF. CDR3 nucleotides: TGTGCCAGCAGCACCGCCGGGACAGGCAACACTGAAGCTTTCTTT. The rearrangement joins TRBV5-5 to TRBJ1-1; 8 bases agree with TRBD1. The CDR3 is made up of 15 amino acids. J gave up 2 bases and V 4 bases, and 7 bases lay outside the gene matches. CDR1 and CDR2 from the germline V gene are SGHKS and YYEKEE (reference sequence).

The J gene is TRBJ1-5, the V gene TRBV6-5; the D gene is possibly TRBD1 (5 bases). Trimming took off 10 bases at V and 2 bases at J, with 12 bases between the two ends. The CDR3 is 13 amino acids. Germline lookup yields CDR1 MNHEY and CDR2 SVGAGI. CDR3 DNA: TGTGCCACCAGGCGGGGGGGCAATCAGCCCCAGCATTTT. This translates into CATRRGGNQPQHF.

V and J are TRBV30 and TRBJ2-3; 10 nucleotides match TRBD2. V lost 5 bases to trimming and J lost 6 bases; unmatched junction nucleotides: 14. The CDR3 length is 16 residues. Germline assignment: CDR1 GTSNPN and CDR2 SVGIG (reference sequence). The CDR3 DNA sequence: TGTGCCTGGCTATCATCTAGCGGGAGAGGATTGGATACGCAGTATTTT. Its translation: CAWLSSSGRGLDTQYF. Full variable domain (rest looked up from reference TRBV30 and TRBJ2-3): SQTIHQWPATLVQPVGSPLSLECTVEGTSNPNLYWYRQAAGRGLQLLFYSVGIGQISSEVPQNLSASRPQDRQFILSSKKLLLSDSGFYLCAWLSSSGRGLDTQYFGPGTRLTVL.

This chain uses TRBV3-1 (or the pseudogene TRBV3-2) with TRBJ1-2; TRBD1 aligns across 9 bases. This CDR3 is built from 18 residues. After removal of 4 bases from V and 2 bases from J, the junction contained 14 bases not matched to a gene. Germline loops: CDR1 LGHDT, CDR2 YNNKEL (reference sequence). CDR3 residues: CASSPRDRESQSNYGYTF. The CDR3 DNA reads TGTGCCAGCAGCCCACGGGACAGGGAGAGCCAAAGCAACTATGGCTACACCTTC.

The chain has TRBV12-3 or TRBV12-4 and TRBJ1-1; no reliable D call. V was trimmed by 3 bases and J by 14 bases, leaving 19 bases between them. The CDR3 sequence is 13 residues long. The DNA of the CDR3 is TGTGCCAGCAGTTTGGGCCAGCTTACCTCTACGTTCTTT. Its protein product is CASSLGQLTSTFF.

This sequence joins TRBV28 and TRBJ1-5; unclear D gene. In germline, CDR1 is MDHEN, CDR2 SYDVKM. The CDR3 has 13 residues. V shed 2 bases and J shed 5 bases, with 7 bases lying between them. The CDR3, as DNA: TGTGCCAGCAGTTTAACCGGGGATCAGCCCCAGCATTTT. Its translation is CASSLTGDQPQHF.

This rearrangement joins TRBV7-9 to TRBJ1-1; 7 nucleotides align to TRBD1. There are 14 residues in the CDR3. The ends lost 5 bases at V and 5 bases at J; junction bases unmatched: 8. Germline CDR1 is SEHNR and CDR2 is FQNEAQ (reference sequence). The CDR3 is CASSGDRARTEAFF. For the CDR3, the DNA is TGTGCCAGCAGCGGAGACAGGGCGAGAACTGAAGCTTTCTTT. The full variable domain, with the rest looked up from reference TRBV7-9 and TRBJ1-1, is DTGVSQNPRHKITKRGQNVTFRCDPISEHNRLYWYRQTLGQGPEFLTYFQNEAQLEKSRLLSDRFSAERPKGSFSTLEIQRTEQGDSAMYLCASSGDRARTEAFFGQGTRLTVV.